This TCR beta chain appears in the sequencing data of a study of T cell repertoires in cytomegalovirus infection. In the study overall: Both a matching HLA type and CMV infection were indicated by public TCR beta signatures.

Germline values: CDR1 SGHTA, CDR2 FQGNSA. Trimming pared 4 bases from V and 5 bases from J, leaving 9 bases between. The CDR3 sequence is 13 residues long. TCRdb re-analysed the reads in MiXCR, keeping a single row per CDR3 protein. The sample includes a few hundred thousand distinct CDR3 sequences, roughly 43% of them seen just once. Remarks on this clonotype: No antigen is known for it.

The clonotype comes from a human donor in good health (CMV status not recorded). Some clones in this sample may be carry-over from other donors' samples. V gene TRBV7-2 combines with J gene TRBJ1-5; D might be TRBD1 (6 bases). The specimen was cultured PBMCs, collected from culture after CMV antigen stimulation. The CDR3 reads CASSSQGHQPQHF. CDR3 nucleotide sequence: TGTGCCAGCAGCTCACAGGGACATCAGCCCCAGCATTTT. Complete variable domain (other parts from reference TRBV7-2 and TRBJ1-5): GAGVSQSPSNKVTEKGKDVELRCDPISGHTALYWYRQSLGQGLEFLIYFQGNSAPDKSGLPSDRFSAERTGGSVSTLTIQRTQQEDSAVYLCASSSQGHQPQHFGDGTRLSIL.